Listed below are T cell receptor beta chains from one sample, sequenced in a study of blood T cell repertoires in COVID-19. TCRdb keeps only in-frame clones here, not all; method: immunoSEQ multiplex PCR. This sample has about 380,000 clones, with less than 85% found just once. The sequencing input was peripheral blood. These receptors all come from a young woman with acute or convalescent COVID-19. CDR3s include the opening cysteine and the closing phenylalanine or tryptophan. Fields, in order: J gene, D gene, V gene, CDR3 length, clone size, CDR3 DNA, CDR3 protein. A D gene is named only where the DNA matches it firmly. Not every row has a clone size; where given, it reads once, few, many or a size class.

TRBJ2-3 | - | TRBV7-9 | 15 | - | TGTGCCAGCAGCTTAGAGGCGGGATTCACAGATACGCAGTATTTT | CASSLEAGFTDTQYF
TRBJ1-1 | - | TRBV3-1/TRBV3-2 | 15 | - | TGTGCCAGCAGCCAAGAACTTAGCCCCTACACTGAAGCTTTCTTT | CASSQELSPYTEAFF
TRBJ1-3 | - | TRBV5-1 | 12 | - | TGCGCCATTTTGAGGGGGGGAAACACCATATATTTT | CAILRGGNTIYF
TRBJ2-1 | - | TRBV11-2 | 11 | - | TGTGCCAGCAGCTTGAAGAGAGAACAGTTCTTC | CASSLKREQFF
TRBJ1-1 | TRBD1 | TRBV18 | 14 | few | TGTGCCAGCTCACGGGACAGGCAGAACACTGAAGCTTTCTTT | CASSRDRQNTEAFF
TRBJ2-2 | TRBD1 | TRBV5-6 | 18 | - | TGTGCCAGCAGCTTGCTCCCCCCACAGGGGTTGTACCCCGGGGAGCTGTTTTTT | CASSLLPPQGLYPGELFF
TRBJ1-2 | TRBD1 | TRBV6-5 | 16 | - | TGTGCCAGCAGTTACTCCACAGGGGGGTGGATGGATGGCTACACCTTC | CASSYSTGGWMDGYTF
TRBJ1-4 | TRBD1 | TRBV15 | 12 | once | TGTGCCACCAGGGACAGGCGCGAAAAACTGTTTTTT | CATRDRREKLFF
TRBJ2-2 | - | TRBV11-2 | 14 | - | TGTGCCAGCAGCTTAGATAGTGGCACCGGGGAGCTGTTTTTT | CASSLDSGTGELFF
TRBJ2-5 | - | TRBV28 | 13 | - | TGTGCCAGCAGTTTAAGGGGGGGCTGGGCCCAGTACTTC | CASSLRGGWAQYF
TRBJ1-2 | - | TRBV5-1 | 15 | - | TGCGCCAGCAGCTTGTTAGCAGGGGCAGGCTATGGCTACACCTTC | CASSLLAGAGYGYTF
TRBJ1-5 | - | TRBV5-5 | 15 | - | TGTGCCAGCAGCGTCCAGGGAGGGAGCAATCAGCCCCAGCATTTT | CASSVQGGSNQPQHF
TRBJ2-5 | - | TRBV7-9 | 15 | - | TGTGCCAGCAGCTTAGGTGGCCTGTACCAAGAGACCCAGTACTTC | CASSLGGLYQETQYF
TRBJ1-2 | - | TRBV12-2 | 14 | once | TGTGCAAGTCGCCATTCAGGGAGGGGCGATGGCTACACCTTC | CASRHSGRGDGYTF
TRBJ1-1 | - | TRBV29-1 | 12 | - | TGCAGCGACATACCCTCGGAGACTGAAGCTTTCTTT | CSDIPSETEAFF
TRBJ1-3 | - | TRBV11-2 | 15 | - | TGTGCCAGCAGCTTAAGTCTAGGGGATGGAAACACCATATATTTT | CASSLSLGDGNTIYF
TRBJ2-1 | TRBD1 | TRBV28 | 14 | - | TGTGCCAGCAGTAAGACAGGGGGGTCCAATGAGCAGTTCTTC | CASSKTGGSNEQFF
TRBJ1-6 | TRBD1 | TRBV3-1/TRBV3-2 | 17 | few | TGTGCCAGCAGCCAAAGCCTTCCGGGACAGGGGAATTCACCCCTCCACTTT | CASSQSLPGQGNSPLHF
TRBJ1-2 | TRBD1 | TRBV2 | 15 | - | TGTGCCAGCAGTGAGACAGGGGGCCTTAACTATGGCTACACCTTC | CASSETGGLNYGYTF
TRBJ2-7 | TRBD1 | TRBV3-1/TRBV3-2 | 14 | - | TGTGCCAGCAGCCAAGGGGACAGGGCCCACGAGCAGTACTTC | CASSQGDRAHEQYF
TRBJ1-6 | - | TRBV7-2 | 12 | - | TGTGCCAGCAGCTTCCATAGTTCACCCCTCCACTTT | CASSFHSSPLHF
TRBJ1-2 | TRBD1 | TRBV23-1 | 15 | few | TGCGCCAGCAGTCAGGGGGGACAGTGCTGTGGGGGCTACACCTTC | CASSQGGQCCGGYTF
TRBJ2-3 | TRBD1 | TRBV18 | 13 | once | TGTGCCAGCCGGGACAGCGGCACAGATACGCAGTATTTT | CASRDSGTDTQYF
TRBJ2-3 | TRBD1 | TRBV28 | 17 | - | TGTGCCAGCAGTCCCTCTCCGGGACAGGGGGGCTCAGATACGCAGTATTTT | CASSPSPGQGGSDTQYF
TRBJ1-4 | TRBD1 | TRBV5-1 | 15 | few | TGCGCCAGCCGGACAGGAAGTTCCGCCAATGAAAAACTGTTTTTT | CASRTGSSANEKLFF
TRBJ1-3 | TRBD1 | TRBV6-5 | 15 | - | TGTGCCAGCGGAAAACAGGGGTCGGGCGGAAACACCATATATTTT | CASGKQGSGGNTIYF
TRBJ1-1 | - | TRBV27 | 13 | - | TGTGCCAGCAGCCCCCCTCGCGGCGCTGAAGCTTTCTTT | CASSPPRGAEAFF
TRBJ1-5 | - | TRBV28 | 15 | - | TGTGCCAGCAGGTATCAGGGAGGGGGCAATCAGCCCCAGCATTTT | CASRYQGGGNQPQHF
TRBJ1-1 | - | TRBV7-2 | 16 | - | TGTGCCAGCAGCCCACTCGGTGTCAGACAGAACACTGAAGCTTTCTTT | CASSPLGVRQNTEAFF
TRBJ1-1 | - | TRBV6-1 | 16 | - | TGTGCCAGCAGTCAAGGGGCCGGAATCGGGAACACTGAAGCTTTCTTT | CASSQGAGIGNTEAFF
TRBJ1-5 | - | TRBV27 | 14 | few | TGTGCCAGCAGTTCGGGGACAAATTTTGAGCCCCAGCATTTT | CASSSGTNFEPQHF
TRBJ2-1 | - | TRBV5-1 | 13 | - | TGCGCCAGCAGCTTTAGCAGAGACAATGAGCAGTTCTTC | CASSFSRDNEQFF
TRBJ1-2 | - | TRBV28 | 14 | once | TGTGCCAGCAGTGACGGAGGCAGGGGCTCTGGCTACACCTTC | CASSDGGRGSGYTF
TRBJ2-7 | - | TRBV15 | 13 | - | TGTGCCACCAGCAGAGATCTCGGGGGCGAGCAGTACTTC | CATSRDLGGEQYF
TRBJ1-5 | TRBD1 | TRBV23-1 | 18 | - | TGCGCCAGCAGTCAGGAGACAGGGGGTATAGGGAAGGATCAGCCCCAGCATTTT | CASSQETGGIGKDQPQHF
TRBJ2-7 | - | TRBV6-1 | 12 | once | TGTGCCAGCAGTGACCGGGCAGGGGAGCAGTACTTC | CASSDRAGEQYF
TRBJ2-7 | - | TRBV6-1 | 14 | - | TGTGCCAGCAGTGAAGCTGGAGGGAAGGGCGAGCAGTACTTC | CASSEAGGKGEQYF
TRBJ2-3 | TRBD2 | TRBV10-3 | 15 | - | TGTGCCATCAGTGAGTCGTCTGGGGGAGGGGATACGCAGTATTTT | CAISESSGGGDTQYF
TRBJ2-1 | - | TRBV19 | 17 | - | TGTGCCAGTAGTAGTCCCCCGGGAGTGCGCTCCTACAATGAGCAGTTCTTC | CASSSPPGVRSYNEQFF
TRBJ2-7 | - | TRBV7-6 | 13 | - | TGTGCCAGCAGCTTAGGGGCGAGATACGAGCAGTACTTC | CASSLGARYEQYF
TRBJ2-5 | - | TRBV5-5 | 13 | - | TGTGCCAGCAGCTTGACAGCCCAAGAGACCCAGTACTTC | CASSLTAQETQYF
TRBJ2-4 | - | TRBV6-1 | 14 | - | TGTGCCAGCAGTGATCCCACAGGGGGGGACATTCAGTACTTC | CASSDPTGGDIQYF
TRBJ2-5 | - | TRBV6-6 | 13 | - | TGTGCCAGCAGTTACTCCATCGGGGGGACCCAGTACTTC | CASSYSIGGTQYF
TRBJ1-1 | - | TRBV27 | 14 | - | TGTGCCAGCAGTTTGGTAGGGGCCAGGCCCGAAGCTTTCTTT | CASSLVGARPEAFF
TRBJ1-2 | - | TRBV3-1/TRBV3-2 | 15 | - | TGTGCCAGCAGCGAGGTGGGCGGACTAGGAAATGGCTACACCTTC | CASSEVGGLGNGYTF
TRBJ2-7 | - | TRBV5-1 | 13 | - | TGCGCCAGCAGCTTGAGGGGCTTCTACGAGCAGTACTTC | CASSLRGFYEQYF
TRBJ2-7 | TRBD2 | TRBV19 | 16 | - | TGTGCCAGTAGTGTAATTCTAGCGGGGGGCTCCTACGAGCAGTACTTC | CASSVILAGGSYEQYF
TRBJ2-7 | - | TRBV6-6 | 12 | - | TGTGCCAGCAGCTCAGGGGCCTACGAGCAGTACTTC | CASSSGAYEQYF
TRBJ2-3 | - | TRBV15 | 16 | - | TGTGCCACCAGCAGAGGAGCATCACCTAGCACAGATACGCAGTATTTT | CATSRGASPSTDTQYF
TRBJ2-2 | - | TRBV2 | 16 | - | TGTGCCAGCAGGGAAGCCGGATCCTCCATCACCGGGGAGCTGCTTTTT | CASREAGSSITGELLF
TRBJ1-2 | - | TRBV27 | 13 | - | TGTGCCAGCAGTTTTACCGGGGTAGATGGCTACACCTTC | CASSFTGVDGYTF
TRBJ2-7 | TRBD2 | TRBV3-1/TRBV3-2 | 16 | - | TGTGCCAGCAGCCCAACTAGCGGGAGGGCCCCTCTCGAGCAGTACTTC | CASSPTSGRAPLEQYF
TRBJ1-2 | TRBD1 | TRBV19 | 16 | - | TGTGCCAGTAGTAGACAGGGGCCATCCGGTAACTATGGCTACACCTTC | CASSRQGPSGNYGYTF
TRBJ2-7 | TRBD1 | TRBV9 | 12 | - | TGTGCCAGCAGCGTATCAGGGGGTGAGCAGTACTTC | CASSVSGGEQYF